This T cell receptor (beta chain) was identified during a study of identical twins' blood T cells. All three twin pairs grew up together with likely shared infections and vaccines. The study's findings and limits: Twin repertoire similarity may partly reflect shared environment.

CDR1 PRHDT and CDR2 FYEKMQ come from the germline V gene (reference sequence). The CDR3 consists of 13 residues. V was cut by 1 base and J by 3 bases, with 6 bases left in between. Libraries were made from RNA as TCR cDNA, using a modified protocol. In the source study's methods: Per-library CDR3 reads ranged 2.2 to 3.6 million; clonotypes, ~90,000 to ~500,000. TCRdb redid the calling of the 5' RACE reads with MiXCR, one entry per CDR3 protein. These V and J calls originate from TCRdb's pipeline instead of the authors' own analysis. The sample has 350,000 to 450,000 distinct CDR3 sequences; about 28% are singletons. On this clonotype itself: Its target is unknown.

The sample comprised PBMCs. The chain carries TRBV13 and TRBJ2-5; D gene uncertain. This receptor was taken from a woman between 18 and 55 years old in good health. The CDR3 nucleotides are TGTGCCAGCAGCTTAGAGGGCAAAGAGACCCAGTACTTC. Its translation: CASSLEGKETQYF.